The 5 T cell receptor beta chains below come from one sample, sequenced in a study of T cell responses to AZD1222 COVID-19 vaccine. Libraries were prepared by immunoSEQ multiplex PCR; TCRdb keeps only in-frame clonotypes and omits some of them. Of around 140,000 clones in the sample, 93% were seen once. The starting material was peripheral blood, obtained on day 0 of AZD1222 vaccination. All receptors come from an adult in good health.

The V call is TRBV30, the J call TRBJ1-5, with D possibly being TRBD1 (5 bases). CDR1 and CDR2 from the germline V gene are GTSNPN and SVGIG (reference sequence). V lost 1 base, J lost 0 bases, and 10 bases lay in between. CDR3 length: 15 amino acids. The DNA for the CDR3 is TGTGCCTGGAGTGCCTCAGGGAATAGCAATCAGCCCCAGCATTTT. Protein product: CAWSASGNSNQPQHF.

The sample holds a few counts of this clone. The J gene is TRBJ1-4, the V gene TRBV18; possible D gene TRBD1, 5 bases. Trimming removed 8 bases at V and 7 bases at J, with 14 bases between. CDR3 length: 13 amino acids. Germline CDR1 KGHSH, CDR2 LQKENI. The CDR3 nucleotides are TGTGCCAGCAACCCTACGGGGGGTGAAAAACTGTTTTTT. Its translation is CASNPTGGEKLFF.

The J gene is TRBJ1-5, the V gene TRBV9; 7 bases map to TRBD1. CDR3 length: 15 residues. Trimming cost V 0 bases and J 4 bases; bases outside gene matches: 4. Germline V gene lookup returns CDR1 SGDLS and CDR2 YYNGEE. CDR3 sequence: CASSVGAGGNQPQHF. CDR3 in DNA: TGTGCCAGCAGCGTAGGGGCAGGGGGGAATCAGCCCCAGCATTTT.

The J gene is TRBJ2-5, the V gene TRBV12-3 or TRBV12-4, with 7 bases aligning to TRBD2. CDR3 size: 13 residues. J gave up 7 bases and V 0 bases, and 2 bases lay outside the gene matches. CDR3 sequence: CASSLAREGTQYF. CDR3 sequence (DNA): TGTGCCAGCAGTTTAGCCAGGGAGGGGACCCAGTACTTC.

The chain joins TRBV5-1 to TRBJ1-3; tentative D call: TRBD1 (5 bases). From germline, CDR1 is SGHRS and CDR2 YFSETQ. The CDR3 is 15 residues long. Deletions cut 5 bases from V and 0 bases from J, with 12 bases between. The chain's CDR3 is CASRIGDSSGNTIYF. CDR3 DNA: TGCGCCAGCAGGATAGGTGACAGCTCTGGAAACACCATATATTTT.